A few counts support the clone carrying this T cell receptor beta chain. Profiled with immunoSEQ multiplex PCR; TCRdb holds only in-frame clones, not every one. The data show under 85,000 clones, with 75% to 95% seen just once and 0.45% to 0.55% held by the top ten. The data are from a study of T cell changes during pregnancy in multiple sclerosis. V was pared by 2 bases and J by 8 bases, with 16 bases between. Germline V gene lookup returns CDR1 SGHNT and CDR2 YYREEE (reference sequence). This CDR3 comprises 15 residues. Specimen: CD4+ T cells from peripheral blood mononuclear cells, collected in the second trimester of pregnancy. This sequence was found in a female donor with multiple sclerosis, enrolled in a pregnancy study. V is TRBV5-4 and J is TRBJ1-4, with D perhaps TRBD1 (5 bases). The CDR3 DNA follows: TGTGCCAGCAGCTTTCAAGGGGAGGGTTGGGAAAAACTGTTTTTT. Its translation is CASSFQGEGWEKLFF.